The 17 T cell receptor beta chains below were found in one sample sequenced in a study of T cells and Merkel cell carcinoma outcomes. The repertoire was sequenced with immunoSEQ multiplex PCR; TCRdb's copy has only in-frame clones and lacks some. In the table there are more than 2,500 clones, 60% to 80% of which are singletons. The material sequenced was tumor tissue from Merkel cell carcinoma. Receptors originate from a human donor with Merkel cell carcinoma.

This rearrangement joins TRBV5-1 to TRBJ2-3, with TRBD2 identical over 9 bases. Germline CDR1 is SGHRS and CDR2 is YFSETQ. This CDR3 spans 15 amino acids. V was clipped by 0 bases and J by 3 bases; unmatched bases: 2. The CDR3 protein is CASSLGAGGTDTQYF. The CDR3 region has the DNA TGCGCCAGCAGCTTGGGTGCGGGGGGGACAGATACGCAGTATTTT. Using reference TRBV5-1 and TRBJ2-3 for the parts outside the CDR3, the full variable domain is KAGVTQTPRYLIKTRGQQVTLSCSPISGHRSVSWYQQTPGQGLQFLFEYFSETQRNKGNFPGRFSGRQFSNSRSEMNVSTLELGDSALYLCASSLGAGGTDTQYFGPGTRLTVL.

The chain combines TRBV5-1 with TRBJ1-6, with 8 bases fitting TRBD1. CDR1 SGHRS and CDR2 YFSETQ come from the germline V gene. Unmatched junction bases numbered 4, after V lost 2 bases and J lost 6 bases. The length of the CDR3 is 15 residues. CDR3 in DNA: TGCGCCAGCAGCTTAGCGGGACAGGCTAATTCACCCCTCCACTTT. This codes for CASSLAGQANSPLHF.

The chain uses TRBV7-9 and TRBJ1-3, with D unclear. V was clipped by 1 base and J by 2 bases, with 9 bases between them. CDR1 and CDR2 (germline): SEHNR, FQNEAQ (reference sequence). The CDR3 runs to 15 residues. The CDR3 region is CASSLVGGPGNTIYF. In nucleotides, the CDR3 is TGTGCCAGCAGCTTAGTGGGTGGGCCTGGAAACACCATATATTTT.

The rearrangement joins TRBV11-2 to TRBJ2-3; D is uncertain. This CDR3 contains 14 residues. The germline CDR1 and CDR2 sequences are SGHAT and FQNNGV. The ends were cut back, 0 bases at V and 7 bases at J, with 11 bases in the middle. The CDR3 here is CASSLDYLVHTQYF. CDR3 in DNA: TGTGCCAGCAGCTTAGATTATTTAGTTCATACGCAGTATTTT.

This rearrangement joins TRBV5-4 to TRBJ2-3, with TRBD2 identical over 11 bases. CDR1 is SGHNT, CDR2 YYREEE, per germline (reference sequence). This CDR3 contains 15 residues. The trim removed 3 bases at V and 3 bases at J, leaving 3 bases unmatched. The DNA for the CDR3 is TGTGCCAGCAGCTCCGGGACTAGCGGTACAGATACGCAGTATTTT. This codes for CASSSGTSGTDTQYF.

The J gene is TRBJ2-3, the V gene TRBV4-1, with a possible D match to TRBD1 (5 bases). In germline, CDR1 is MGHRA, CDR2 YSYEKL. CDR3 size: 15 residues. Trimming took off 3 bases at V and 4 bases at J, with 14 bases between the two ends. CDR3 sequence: CASSQGPRVSDTQYF. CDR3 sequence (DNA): TGCGCCAGCAGCCAGGGGCCCAGGGTCTCAGATACGCAGTATTTT.

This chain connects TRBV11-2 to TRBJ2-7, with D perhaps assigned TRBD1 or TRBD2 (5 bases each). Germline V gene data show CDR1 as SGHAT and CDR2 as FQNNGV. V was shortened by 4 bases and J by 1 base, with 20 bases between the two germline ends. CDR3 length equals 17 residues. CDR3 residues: CASSSRFGGEVSYEQYF. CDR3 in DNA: TGTGCCAGCAGCTCCCGCTTTGGGGGTGAGGTATCCTACGAGCAGTACTTC.

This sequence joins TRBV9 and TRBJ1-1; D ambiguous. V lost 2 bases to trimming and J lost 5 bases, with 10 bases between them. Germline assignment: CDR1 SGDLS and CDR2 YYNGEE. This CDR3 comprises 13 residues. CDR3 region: CASSVSLITEAFF. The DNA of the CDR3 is TGTGCCAGCAGCGTGTCATTAATTACTGAAGCTTTCTTT.

CDR3 nucleotide sequence: TGTGCCAGCAGCTTAGAGGCGGTGGCAGCAGTAGACTACGAGCAGTACTTC. This translates into CASSLEAVAAVDYEQYF. The chain joins TRBV7-2 to TRBJ2-7, with D unresolved. CDR3 size: 17 residues. V lost 1 base, J lost 3 bases, and 19 bases lay in between. Germline loops: CDR1 SGHTA, CDR2 FQGNSA.

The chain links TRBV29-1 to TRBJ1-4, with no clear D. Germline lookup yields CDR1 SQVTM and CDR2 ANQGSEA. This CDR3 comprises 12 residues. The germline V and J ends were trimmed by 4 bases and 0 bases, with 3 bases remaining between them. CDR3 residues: CSVGATNEKLFF. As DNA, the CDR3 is TGCAGCGTTGGGGCAACTAATGAAAAACTGTTTTTT.

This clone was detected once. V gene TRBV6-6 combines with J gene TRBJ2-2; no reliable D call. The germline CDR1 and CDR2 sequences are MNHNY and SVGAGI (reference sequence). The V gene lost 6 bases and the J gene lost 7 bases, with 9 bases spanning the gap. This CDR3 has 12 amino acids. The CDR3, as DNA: TGTGCCAGCAGCCCCCGTTACGGGGAGCTGTTTTTT. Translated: CASSPRYGELFF.

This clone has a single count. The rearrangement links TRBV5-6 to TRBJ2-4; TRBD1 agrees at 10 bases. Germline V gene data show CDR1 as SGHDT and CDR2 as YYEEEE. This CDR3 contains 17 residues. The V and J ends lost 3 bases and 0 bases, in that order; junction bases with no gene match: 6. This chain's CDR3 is CASSYRQGAVAKNIQYF. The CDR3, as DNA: TGTGCCAGCAGCTACCGACAGGGGGCGGTAGCCAAAAACATTCAGTACTTC.

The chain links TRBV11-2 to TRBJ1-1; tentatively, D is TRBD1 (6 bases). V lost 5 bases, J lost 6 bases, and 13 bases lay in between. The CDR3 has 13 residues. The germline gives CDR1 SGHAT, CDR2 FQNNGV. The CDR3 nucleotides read TGTGCCAGCAGCCTCCGGAGGGGGGCTGAAGCTTTCTTT. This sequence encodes CASSLRRGAEAFF.

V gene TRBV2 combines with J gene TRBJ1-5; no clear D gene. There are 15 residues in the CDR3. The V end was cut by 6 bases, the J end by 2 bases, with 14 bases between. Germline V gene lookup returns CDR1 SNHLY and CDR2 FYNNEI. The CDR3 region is CASRAGDQGNQPQHF. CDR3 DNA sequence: TGTGCCAGCAGGGCAGGAGATCAAGGCAATCAGCCCCAGCATTTT.

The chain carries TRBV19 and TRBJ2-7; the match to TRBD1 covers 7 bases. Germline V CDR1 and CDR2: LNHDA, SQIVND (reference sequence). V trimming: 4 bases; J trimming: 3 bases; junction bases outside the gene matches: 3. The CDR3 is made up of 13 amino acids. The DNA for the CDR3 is TGTGCCAGTAGTAAGGGACAGAGCTACGAGCAGTACTTC. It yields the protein CASSKGQSYEQYF. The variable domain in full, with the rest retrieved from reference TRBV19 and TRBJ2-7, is DGGITQSPKYLFRKEGQNVTLSCEQNLNHDAMYWYRQDPGQGLRLIYYSQIVNDFQKGDIAEGYSVSREKKESFPLTVTSAQKNPTAFYLCASSKGQSYEQYFGPGTRLTVT.

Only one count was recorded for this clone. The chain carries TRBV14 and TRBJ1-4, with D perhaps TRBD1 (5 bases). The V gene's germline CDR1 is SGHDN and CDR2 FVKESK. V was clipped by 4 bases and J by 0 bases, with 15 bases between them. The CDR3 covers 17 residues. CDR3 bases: TGTGCCAGCAGCCGTGGAGGTGGAGGGGCAACTAATGAAAAACTGTTTTTT. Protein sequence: CASSRGGGGATNEKLFF.

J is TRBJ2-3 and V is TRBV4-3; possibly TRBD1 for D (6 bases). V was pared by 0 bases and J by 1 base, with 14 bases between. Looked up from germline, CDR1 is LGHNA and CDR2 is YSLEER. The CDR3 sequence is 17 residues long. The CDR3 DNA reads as TGCGCCAGCAGCCAAGAGGGGGCAAATCGGGGCACAGATACGCAGTATTTT. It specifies CASSQEGANRGTDTQYF.